This TCR beta chain was sequenced for a study of blood T cell repertoires in COVID-19. Study as a whole: Both acute and convalescent COVID-19 samples were obtained from the United States, Italy and Spain.

Donors were grouped by their self-reported clinical history. Original analysis: The assay estimated nucleated cells by amplifying reference gene primers. Data came from immunoSEQ multiplex PCR; TCRdb stores just in-frame clones and leaves some out. For V, J and clone size, that table is used; D and trimming come from the DNA. The top ten clones hold 2% to 2.5% of a sample with some 380,000 clones, approximately 85% of them seen once. CDR3 length: 14 amino acids. V was cut by 7 bases and J by 7 bases, with 17 bases left in between. Germline-derived CDR1 and CDR2 are SGHNT and YYREEE (reference sequence).

The chain recombines TRBV5-4 with TRBJ2-2, with D possibly TRBD2 on 7 matching bases. The source material was PBMCs or T cells enriched from blood (not recorded which). The sequence derives from a woman between 40 and 55 years old with acute COVID-19. CDR3: CASGGGGRGGELFF. In DNA, the CDR3 is TGTGCCAGCGGTGGCGGGGGCCGGGGCGGGGAGCTGTTTTTT.